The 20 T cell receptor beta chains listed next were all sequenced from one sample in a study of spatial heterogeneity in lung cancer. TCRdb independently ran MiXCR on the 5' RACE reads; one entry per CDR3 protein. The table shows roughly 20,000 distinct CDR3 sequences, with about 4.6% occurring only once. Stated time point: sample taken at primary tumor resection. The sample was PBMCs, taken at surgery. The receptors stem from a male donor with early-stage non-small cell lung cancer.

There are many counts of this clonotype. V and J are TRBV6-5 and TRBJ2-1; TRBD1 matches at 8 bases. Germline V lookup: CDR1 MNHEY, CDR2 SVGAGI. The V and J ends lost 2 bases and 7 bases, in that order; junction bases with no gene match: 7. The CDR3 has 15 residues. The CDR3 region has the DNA TGTGCCAGCAGTTACGGCCAGGGGGCGAGTAATGAGCAGTTCTTC. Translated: CASSYGQGASNEQFF.

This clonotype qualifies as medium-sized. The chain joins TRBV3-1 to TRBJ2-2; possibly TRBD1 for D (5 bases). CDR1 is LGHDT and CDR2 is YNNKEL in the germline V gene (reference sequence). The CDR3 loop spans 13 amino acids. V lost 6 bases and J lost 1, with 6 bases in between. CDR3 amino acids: CASRRGNTGELFF. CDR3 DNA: TGTGCCAGCAGAAGGGGGAACACCGGGGAGCTGTTTTTT.

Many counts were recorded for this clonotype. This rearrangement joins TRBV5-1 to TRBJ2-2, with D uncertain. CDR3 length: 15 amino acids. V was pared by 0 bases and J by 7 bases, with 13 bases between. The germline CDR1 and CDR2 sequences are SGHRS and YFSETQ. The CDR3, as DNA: TGCGCCAGCAGCTTGGGACACTTTACGAGCGGGGAGCTGTTTTTT. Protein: CASSLGHFTSGELFF.

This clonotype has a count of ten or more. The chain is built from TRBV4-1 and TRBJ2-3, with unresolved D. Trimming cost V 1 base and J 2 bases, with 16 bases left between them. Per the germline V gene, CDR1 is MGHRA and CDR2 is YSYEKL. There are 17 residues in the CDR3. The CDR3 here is CASSQGLRNDVTDTQYF. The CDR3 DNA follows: TGCGCCAGCAGCCAAGGATTGCGGAACGACGTCACAGATACGCAGTATTTT.

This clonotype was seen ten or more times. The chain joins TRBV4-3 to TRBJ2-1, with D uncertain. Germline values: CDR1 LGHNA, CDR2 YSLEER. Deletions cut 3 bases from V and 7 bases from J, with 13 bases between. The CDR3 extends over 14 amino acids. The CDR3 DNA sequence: TGCGCCAGCAGCCAGGATCTCAAAATGAATGAGCAGTTCTTC. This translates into CASSQDLKMNEQFF.

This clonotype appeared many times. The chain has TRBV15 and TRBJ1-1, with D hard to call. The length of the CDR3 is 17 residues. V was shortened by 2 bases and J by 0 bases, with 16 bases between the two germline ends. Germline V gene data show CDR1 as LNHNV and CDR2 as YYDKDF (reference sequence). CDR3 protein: CATSRLRLAVMNTEAFF. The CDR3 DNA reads TGTGCCACCAGCAGACTTAGGTTGGCAGTCATGAACACTGAAGCTTTCTTT.

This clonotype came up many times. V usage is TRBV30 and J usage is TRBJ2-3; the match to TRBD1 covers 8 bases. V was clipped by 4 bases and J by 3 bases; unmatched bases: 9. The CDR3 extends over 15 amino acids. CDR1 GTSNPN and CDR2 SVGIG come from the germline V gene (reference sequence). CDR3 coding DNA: TGTGCCTGGACCCGCGGGCAGGGGGCTACAGATACGCAGTATTTT. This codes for CAWTRGQGATDTQYF.

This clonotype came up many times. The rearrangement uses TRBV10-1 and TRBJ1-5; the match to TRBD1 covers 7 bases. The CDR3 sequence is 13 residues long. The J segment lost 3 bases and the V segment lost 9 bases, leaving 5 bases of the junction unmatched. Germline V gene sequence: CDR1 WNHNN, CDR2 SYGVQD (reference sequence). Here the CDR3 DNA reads TGCGCCAGACGACAGGGTTTCAATCAGCCCCAGCATTTT. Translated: CARRQGFNQPQHF.

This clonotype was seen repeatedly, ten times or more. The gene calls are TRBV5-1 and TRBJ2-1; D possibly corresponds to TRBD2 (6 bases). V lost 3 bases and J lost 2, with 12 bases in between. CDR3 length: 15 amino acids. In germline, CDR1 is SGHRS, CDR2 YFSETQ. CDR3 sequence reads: CASSSGTAAYNEQFF. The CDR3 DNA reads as TGCGCCAGCAGCTCCGGGACTGCGGCCTACAATGAGCAGTTCTTC. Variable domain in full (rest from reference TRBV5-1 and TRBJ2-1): KAGVTQTPRYLIKTRGQQVTLSCSPISGHRSVSWYQQTPGQGLQFLFEYFSETQRNKGNFPGRFSGRQFSNSRSEMNVSTLELGDSALYLCASSSGTAAYNEQFFGPGTRLTVL.

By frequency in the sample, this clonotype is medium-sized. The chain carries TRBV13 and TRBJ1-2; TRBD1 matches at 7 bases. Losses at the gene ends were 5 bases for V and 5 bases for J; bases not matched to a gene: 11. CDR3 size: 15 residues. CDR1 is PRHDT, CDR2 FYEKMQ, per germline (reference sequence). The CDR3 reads CASSGHGQETYGYTF. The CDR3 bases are TGTGCCAGCAGCGGCCATGGACAGGAGACTTATGGCTACACCTTC.

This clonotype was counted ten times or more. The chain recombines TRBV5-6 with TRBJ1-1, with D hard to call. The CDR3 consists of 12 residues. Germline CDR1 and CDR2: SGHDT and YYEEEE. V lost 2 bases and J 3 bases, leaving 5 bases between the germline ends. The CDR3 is CASSFDDTEAFF. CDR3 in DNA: TGTGCCAGCAGCTTTGACGACACTGAAGCTTTCTTT.

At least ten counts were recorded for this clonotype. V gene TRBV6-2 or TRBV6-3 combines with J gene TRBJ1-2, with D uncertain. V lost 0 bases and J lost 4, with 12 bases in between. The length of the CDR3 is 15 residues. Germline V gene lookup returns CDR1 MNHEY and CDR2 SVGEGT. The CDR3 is CASSYSTLSGYGYTF. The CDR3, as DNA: TGTGCCAGCAGTTACTCGACGCTCTCGGGCTATGGCTACACCTTC.

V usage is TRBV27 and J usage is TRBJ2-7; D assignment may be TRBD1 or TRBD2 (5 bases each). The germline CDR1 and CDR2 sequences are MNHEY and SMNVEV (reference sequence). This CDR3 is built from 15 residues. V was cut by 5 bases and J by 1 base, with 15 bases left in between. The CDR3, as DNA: TGTGCCAGCAGTGACGGGGCAAGGATGTCCTACGAGCAGTACTTC. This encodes CASSDGARMSYEQYF.

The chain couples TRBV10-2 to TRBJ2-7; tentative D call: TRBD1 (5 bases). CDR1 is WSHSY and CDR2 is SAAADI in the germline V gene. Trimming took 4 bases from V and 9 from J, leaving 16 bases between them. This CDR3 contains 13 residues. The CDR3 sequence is CASSAGADRSQYF. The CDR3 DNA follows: TGCGCCAGCAGTGCTGGGGCTGATCGTTCGCAGTACTTC.

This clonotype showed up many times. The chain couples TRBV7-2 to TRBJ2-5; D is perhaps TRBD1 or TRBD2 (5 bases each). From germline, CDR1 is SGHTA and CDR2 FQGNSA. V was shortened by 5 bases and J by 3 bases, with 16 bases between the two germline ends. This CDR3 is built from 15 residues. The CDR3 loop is CASSVSGTPKETQYF. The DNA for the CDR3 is TGTGCCAGCAGCGTCTCCGGGACCCCGAAAGAGACCCAGTACTTC.

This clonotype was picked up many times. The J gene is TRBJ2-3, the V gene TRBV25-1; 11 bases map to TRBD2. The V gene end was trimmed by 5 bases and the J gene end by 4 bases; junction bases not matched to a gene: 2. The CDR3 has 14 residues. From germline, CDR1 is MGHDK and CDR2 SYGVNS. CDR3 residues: CASSPSGGSDTQYF. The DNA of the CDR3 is TGTGCCAGCAGTCCTAGCGGGGGGTCAGATACGCAGTATTTT.

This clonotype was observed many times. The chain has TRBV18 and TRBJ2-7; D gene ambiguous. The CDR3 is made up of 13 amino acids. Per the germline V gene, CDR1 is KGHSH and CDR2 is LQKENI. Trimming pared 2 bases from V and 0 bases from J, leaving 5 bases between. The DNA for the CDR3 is TGTGCCAGCTCACCAGCCCTCTCCTACGAGCAGTACTTC. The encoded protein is CASSPALSYEQYF.

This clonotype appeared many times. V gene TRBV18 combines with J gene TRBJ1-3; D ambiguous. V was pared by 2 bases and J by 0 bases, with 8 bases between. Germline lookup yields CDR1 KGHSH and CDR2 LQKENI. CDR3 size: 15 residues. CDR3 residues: CASSPSQTSGNTIYF. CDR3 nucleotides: TGTGCCAGCTCACCATCCCAGACCTCTGGAAACACCATATATTTT. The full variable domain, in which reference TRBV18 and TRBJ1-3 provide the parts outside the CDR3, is NAGVMQNPRHLVRRRGQEARLRCSPMKGHSHVYWYRQLPEEGLKFMVYLQKENIIDESGMPKERFSAEFPKEGPSILRIQQVVRGDSAAYFCASSPSQTSGNTIYFGEGSWLTVV.

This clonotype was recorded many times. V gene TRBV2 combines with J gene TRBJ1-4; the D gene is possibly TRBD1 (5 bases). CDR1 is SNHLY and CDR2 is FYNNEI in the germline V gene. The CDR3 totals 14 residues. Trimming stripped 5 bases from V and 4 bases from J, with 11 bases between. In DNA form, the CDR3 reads TGTGCCAGCAGTTTTCAGGGATATAATGAAAAACTGTTTTTT. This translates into CASSFQGYNEKLFF.

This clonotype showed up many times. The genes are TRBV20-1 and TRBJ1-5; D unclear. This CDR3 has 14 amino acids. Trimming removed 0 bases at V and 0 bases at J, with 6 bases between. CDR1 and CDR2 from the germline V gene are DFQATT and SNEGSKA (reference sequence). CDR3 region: CSAREPNSNQPQHF. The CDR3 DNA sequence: TGCAGTGCTAGAGAACCAAATAGCAATCAGCCCCAGCATTTT.